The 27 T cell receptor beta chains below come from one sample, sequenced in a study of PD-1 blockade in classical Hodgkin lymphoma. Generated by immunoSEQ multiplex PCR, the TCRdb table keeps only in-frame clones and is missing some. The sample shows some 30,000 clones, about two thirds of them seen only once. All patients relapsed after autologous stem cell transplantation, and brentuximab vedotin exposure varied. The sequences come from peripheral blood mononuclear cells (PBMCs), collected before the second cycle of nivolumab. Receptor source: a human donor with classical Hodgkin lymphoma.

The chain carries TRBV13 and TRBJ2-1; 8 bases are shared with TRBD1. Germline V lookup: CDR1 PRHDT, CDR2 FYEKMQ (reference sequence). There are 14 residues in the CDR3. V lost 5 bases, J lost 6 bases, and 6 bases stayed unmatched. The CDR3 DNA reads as TGTGCCAGCAGCGTACGGACAGGGTCCAATGAGCAGTTCTTC. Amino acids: CASSVRTGSNEQFF.

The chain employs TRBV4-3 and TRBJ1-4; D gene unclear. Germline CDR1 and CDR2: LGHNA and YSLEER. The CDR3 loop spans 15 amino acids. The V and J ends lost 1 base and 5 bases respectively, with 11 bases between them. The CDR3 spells CASSQGPQVNEKLFF. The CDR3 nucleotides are TGCGCCAGCAGCCAAGGGCCCCAGGTCAATGAAAAACTGTTTTTT.

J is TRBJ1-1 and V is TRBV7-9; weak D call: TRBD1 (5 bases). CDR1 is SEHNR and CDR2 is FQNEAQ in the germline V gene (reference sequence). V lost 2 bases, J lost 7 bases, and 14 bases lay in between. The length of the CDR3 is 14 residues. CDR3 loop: CASSLSGRVGEAFF. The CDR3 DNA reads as TGTGCCAGCAGCTTATCAGGGAGAGTGGGTGAAGCTTTCTTT.

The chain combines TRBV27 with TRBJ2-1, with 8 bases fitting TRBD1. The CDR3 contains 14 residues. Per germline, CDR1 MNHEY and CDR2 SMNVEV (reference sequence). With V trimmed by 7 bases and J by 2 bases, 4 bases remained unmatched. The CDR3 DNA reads TGTGCCAGCAAGGAACAGGGGGCCTACAATGAGCAGTTCTTC. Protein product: CASKEQGAYNEQFF.

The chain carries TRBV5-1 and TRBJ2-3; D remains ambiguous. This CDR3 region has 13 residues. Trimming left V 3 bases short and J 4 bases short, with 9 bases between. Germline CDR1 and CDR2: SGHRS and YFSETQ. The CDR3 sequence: CASSSEGPDTQYF. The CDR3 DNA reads TGCGCCAGCAGCTCGGAAGGCCCAGATACGCAGTATTTT. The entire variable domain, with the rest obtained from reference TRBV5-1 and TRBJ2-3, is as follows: KAGVTQTPRYLIKTRGQQVTLSCSPISGHRSVSWYQQTPGQGLQFLFEYFSETQRNKGNFPGRFSGRQFSNSRSEMNVSTLELGDSALYLCASSSEGPDTQYFGPGTRLTVL.

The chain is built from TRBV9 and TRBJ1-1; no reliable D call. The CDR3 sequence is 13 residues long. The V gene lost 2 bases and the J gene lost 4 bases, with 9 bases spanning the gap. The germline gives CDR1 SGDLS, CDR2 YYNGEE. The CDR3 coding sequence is TGTGCCAGCAGCGTGGACCCTTTCACTGAAGCTTTCTTT. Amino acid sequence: CASSVDPFTEAFF.

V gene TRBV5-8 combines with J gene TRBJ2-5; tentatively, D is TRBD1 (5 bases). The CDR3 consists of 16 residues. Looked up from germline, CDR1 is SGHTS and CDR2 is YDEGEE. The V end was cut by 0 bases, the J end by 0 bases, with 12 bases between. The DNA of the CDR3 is TGTGCCAGCAGCTTGGCCACAGGTAGCTACCAAGAGACCCAGTACTTC. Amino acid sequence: CASSLATGSYQETQYF.

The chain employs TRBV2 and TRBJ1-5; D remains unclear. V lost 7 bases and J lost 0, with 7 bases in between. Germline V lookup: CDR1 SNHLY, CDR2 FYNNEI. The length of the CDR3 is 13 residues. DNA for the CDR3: TGTGCCAGCACCAGGTCTAGCAATCAGCCCCAGCATTTT. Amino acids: CASTRSSNQPQHF.

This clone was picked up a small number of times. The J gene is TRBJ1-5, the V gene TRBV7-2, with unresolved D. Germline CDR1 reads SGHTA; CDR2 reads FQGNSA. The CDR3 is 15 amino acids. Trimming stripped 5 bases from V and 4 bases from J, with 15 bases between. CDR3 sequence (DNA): TGTGCCAGCAGCCCCACTGGGAGAGAGAATCAGCCCCAGCATTTT. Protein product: CASSPTGRENQPQHF.

CDR3 sequence: CASMVGVGQGSIWDTEAFF. CDR3 coding DNA: TGCGCCAGCATGGTTGGGGTGGGACAGGGTAGTATCTGGGACACTGAAGCTTTCTTT. V gene TRBV4-3 combines with J gene TRBJ1-1; 9 nucleotides align to TRBD1. CDR1 is LGHNA and CDR2 is YSLEER in the germline V gene. V shed 7 bases, J shed 3 bases, and the junction held 21 bases outside the gene matches. The CDR3 runs to 19 residues.

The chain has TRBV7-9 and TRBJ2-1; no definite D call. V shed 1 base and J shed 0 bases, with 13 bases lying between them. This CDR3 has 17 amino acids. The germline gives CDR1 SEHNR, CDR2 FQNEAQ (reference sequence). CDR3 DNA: TGTGCCAGCAGCTTAGGGTCGTTCGAGAGCTCCTACAATGAGCAGTTCTTC. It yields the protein CASSLGSFESSYNEQFF. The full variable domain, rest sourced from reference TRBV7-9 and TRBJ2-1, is DTGVSQNPRHKITKRGQNVTFRCDPISEHNRLYWYRQTLGQGPEFLTYFQNEAQLEKSRLLSDRFSAERPKGSFSTLEIQRTEQGDSAMYLCASSLGSFESSYNEQFFGPGTRLTVL.

CDR3 sequence reads: CAPRGWTGGLCEQYV. The CDR3 nucleotides read TGTGCCCCTCGTGGATGGACAGGAGGGCTATGCGAGCAGTACGTC. This chain uses TRBV21-1 with TRBJ2-7; TRBD1 reflects the table's D call only, with no check against the DNA. TRBV21-1 is marked as a pseudogene. The CDR3 loop spans 15 amino acids.

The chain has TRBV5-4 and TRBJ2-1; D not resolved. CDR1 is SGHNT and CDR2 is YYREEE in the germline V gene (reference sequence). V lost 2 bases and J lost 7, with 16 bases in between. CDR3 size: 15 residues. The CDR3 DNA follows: TGTGCCAGCAGCTTAGGTAGAAATTTACTAAATGAGCAGTTCTTC. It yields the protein CASSLGRNLLNEQFF.

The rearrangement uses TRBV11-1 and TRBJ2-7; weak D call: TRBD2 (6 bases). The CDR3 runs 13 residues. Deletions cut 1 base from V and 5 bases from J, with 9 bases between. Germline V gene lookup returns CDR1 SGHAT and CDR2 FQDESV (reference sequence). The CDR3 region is CASSLGGANEQYF. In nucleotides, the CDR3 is TGTGCCAGCAGCTTAGGCGGGGCAAACGAGCAGTACTTC.

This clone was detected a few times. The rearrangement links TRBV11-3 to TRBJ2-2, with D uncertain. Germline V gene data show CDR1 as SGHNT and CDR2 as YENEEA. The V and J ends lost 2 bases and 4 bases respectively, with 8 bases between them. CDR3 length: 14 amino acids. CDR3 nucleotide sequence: TGTGCCAGCAGCTTATCGCCTACCACCGGGGAGCTGTTTTTT. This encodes CASSLSPTTGELFF.

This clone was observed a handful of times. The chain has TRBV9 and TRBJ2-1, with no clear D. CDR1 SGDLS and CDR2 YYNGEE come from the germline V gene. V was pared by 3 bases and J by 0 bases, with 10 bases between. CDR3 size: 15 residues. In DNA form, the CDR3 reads TGTGCCAGCAGCGGGCCGCGTAGCTCCTACAATGAGCAGTTCTTC. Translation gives CASSGPRSSYNEQFF.

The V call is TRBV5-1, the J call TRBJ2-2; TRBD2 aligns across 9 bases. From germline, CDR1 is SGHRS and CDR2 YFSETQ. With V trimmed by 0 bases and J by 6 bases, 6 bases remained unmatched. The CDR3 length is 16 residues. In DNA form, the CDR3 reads TGCGCCAGCAGCTTGGGGGTAGCGGGGGCCTCCGGGGAGCTGTTTTTT. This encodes CASSLGVAGASGELFF.

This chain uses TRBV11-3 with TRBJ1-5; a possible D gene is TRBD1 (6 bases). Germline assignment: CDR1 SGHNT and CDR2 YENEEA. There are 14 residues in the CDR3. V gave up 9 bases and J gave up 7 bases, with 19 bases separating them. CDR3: CARGGGARLQPQHF. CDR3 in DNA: TGTGCCAGAGGAGGGGGGGCAAGATTGCAGCCCCAGCATTTT.

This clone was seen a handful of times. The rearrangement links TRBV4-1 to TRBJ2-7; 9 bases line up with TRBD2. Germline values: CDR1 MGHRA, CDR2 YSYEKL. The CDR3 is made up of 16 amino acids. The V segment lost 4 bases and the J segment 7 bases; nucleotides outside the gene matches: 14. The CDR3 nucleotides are TGCGCCAGCAGCCCACTTGATATGGGGCTAGCGGGAGAGCAGTACTTC. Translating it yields CASSPLDMGLAGEQYF.

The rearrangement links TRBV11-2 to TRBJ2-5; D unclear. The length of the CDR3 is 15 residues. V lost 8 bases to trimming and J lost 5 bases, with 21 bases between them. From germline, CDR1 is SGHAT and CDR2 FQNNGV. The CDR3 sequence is CASRSRVLSLETQYF. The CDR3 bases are TGTGCCAGCCGCTCAAGAGTCCTTTCGCTTGAGACCCAGTACTTC.

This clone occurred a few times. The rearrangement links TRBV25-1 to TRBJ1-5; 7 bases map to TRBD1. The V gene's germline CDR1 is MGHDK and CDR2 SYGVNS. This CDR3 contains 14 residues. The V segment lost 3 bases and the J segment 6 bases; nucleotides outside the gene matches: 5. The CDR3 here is CASSEVGGGQPQHF. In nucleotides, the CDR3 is TGTGCCAGCAGTGAGGTAGGGGGCGGTCAGCCCCAGCATTTT.

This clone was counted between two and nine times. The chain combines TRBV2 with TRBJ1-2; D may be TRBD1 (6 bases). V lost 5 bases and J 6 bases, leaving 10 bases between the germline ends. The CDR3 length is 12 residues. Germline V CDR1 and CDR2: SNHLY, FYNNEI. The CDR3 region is CASSQYRDGYTF. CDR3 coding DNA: TGTGCCAGCAGTCAATACAGGGATGGCTACACCTTC.

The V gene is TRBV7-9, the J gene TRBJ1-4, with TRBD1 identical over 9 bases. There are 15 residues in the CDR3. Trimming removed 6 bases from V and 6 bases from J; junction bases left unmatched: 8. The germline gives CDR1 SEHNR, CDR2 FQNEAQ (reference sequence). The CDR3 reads CASRPGTGYDEKLFF. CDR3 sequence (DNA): TGTGCCAGCAGACCCGGGACAGGGTACGATGAAAAACTGTTTTTT.

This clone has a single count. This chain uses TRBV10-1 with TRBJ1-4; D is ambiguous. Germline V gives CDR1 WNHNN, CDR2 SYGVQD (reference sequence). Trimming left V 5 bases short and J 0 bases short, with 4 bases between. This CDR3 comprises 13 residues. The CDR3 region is CASSPSTNEKLFF. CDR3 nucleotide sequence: TGCGCCAGCAGTCCATCAACTAATGAAAAACTGTTTTTT.

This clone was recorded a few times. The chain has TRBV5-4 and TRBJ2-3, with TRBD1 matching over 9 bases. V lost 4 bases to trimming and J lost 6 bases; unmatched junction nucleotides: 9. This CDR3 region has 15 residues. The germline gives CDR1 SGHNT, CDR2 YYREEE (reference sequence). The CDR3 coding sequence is TGTGCCAGCAGCGGTGGACAGGGGCGTTTTGATACGCAGTATTTT. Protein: CASSGGQGRFDTQYF.

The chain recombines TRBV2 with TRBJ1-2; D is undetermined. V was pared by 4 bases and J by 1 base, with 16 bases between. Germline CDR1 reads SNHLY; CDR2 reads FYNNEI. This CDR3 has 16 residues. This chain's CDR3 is CASSARRANFNYGYTF. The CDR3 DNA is TGTGCCAGCAGTGCGAGGAGGGCTAATTTTAACTATGGCTACACCTTC.

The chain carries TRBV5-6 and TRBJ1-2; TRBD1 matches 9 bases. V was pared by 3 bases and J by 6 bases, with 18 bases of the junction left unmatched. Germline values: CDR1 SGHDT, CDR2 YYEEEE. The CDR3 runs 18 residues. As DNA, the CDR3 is TGTGCCAGCAGCTCCGAATACAGGACAGGGGAAATTTTTCATGGCTACACCTTC. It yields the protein CASSSEYRTGEIFHGYTF. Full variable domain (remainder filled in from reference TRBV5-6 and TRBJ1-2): DAGVTQSPTHLIKTRGQQVTLRCSPKSGHDTVSWYQQALGQGPQFIFQYYEEEERQRGNFPDRFSGHQFPNYSSELNVNALLLGDSALYLCASSSEYRTGEIFHGYTFGSGTRLTVV.